One sample yielded the 24 T cell receptor beta chains listed below, sequenced in a study of T cells in Graves' hyperthyroidism and ophthalmopathy (dated by TCRdb to the late 2010s). Receptor amplification or capture employed multiplex PCR. The sequencer was an Illumina HiSeq 2000. The TCR beta CDR3 regions were amplified from the RNA transcripts. A first-round RT-PCR of the TCR CDR3 used the HTBI primer set with the Qiagen OneStep RT-PCR kit. The public reads were run again by TCRdb, first through fastp at Q25 and then through MiXCR, and only productive beta chains were kept. Duplicate CDR3 protein sequences are folded into a single record with the most common DNA and genes. In all, the sample holds fewer than 450,000 distinct CDR3 sequences, and around 15% of those were seen once. Clones ranked in the top ten supply 25% to 30% of the sample. The specimen was blood. The receptors derive from a man in his forties or fifties with Graves' ophthalmopathy.

The table lists this clonotype with many counts. The chain couples TRBV12-5 to TRBJ2-1; 8 positions match TRBD1. Germline V gene sequence: CDR1 LGHNT, CDR2 FRNRAP. V was pared by 0 bases and J by 0 bases, with 1 base of the junction left unmatched. CDR3 length: 16 residues. In DNA, the CDR3 is TGTGCTAGTGGTTTGGTAACAGGGGGCTCCTACAATGAGCAGTTCTTC. It codes for CASGLVTGGSYNEQFF.

The sample holds many counts of this clonotype. The J gene is TRBJ2-1, the V gene TRBV11-3, with D unclear. The CDR3 has 16 amino acids. V was pared by 1 base and J by 5 bases, with 15 bases between. Germline CDR1 SGHNT, CDR2 YENEEA. The CDR3 bases are TGTGCCAGCAGCTTAGGGGGATCGGGCACACACAATGAGCAGTTCTTC. It specifies CASSLGGSGTHNEQFF.

The chain combines TRBV20-1 with TRBJ2-2, with D perhaps matching TRBD2 (7 bases). The CDR3 is made up of 13 amino acids. Trimming took off 6 bases at V and 7 bases at J, with 15 bases between the two ends. CDR1 and CDR2 (germline): DFQATT, SNEGSKA (reference sequence). As DNA, the CDR3 is TGCAGTGCCCCCGCGGGGGCGGTCGGGGAGCTGTTTTTT. Translating it yields CSAPAGAVGELFF.

In its sample, this clonotype was seen many times. This rearrangement joins TRBV6-1 to TRBJ1-5; D is uncertain. V dropped 6 bases and J dropped 3 bases, with 6 bases sitting between them. Germline values: CDR1 MNHNS, CDR2 SASEGT. CDR3 length equals 12 residues. CDR3: CASSHDNQPQHF. CDR3 nucleotide sequence: TGTGCCAGCAGCCACGACAATCAGCCCCAGCATTTT.

The chain employs TRBV29-1 and TRBJ2-4, with D possibly being TRBD2 (6 bases). This CDR3 is built from 13 residues. Trimming cost V 5 bases and J 1 base, with 9 bases left between them. Looked up from germline, CDR1 is SQVTM and CDR2 is ANQGSEA. CDR3 protein: CSVLEGAKNIQYF. CDR3 DNA sequence: TGCAGCGTTTTGGAGGGGGCCAAAAACATTCAGTACTTC.

The chain couples TRBV7-9 to TRBJ2-7, with D possibly being TRBD1 (6 bases). Per germline, CDR1 SEHNR and CDR2 FQNEAQ (reference sequence). The V and J ends lost 6 bases and 3 bases respectively, with 12 bases between them. This CDR3 is built from 13 residues. The CDR3 spells CASSNRASYEQYF. The CDR3 DNA is TGTGCCAGCAGTAACAGGGCGAGCTACGAGCAGTACTTC.

This clonotype has a single count. This sequence joins TRBV20-1 and TRBJ2-1; the D is unclear. V was pared by 4 bases and J by 5 bases, with 12 bases between. Per germline, CDR1 DFQATT and CDR2 SNEGSKA (reference sequence). The CDR3 runs to 13 residues. The CDR3 region has the DNA TGCAGTGCTACCGCCGCGGTCAACAATGAGCAGTTCTTC. It specifies CSATAAVNNEQFF.

This clonotype has ten or more counts. The chain employs TRBV3-1 and TRBJ1-1; maybe TRBD1 (5 bases). Germline CDR1 is LGHDT and CDR2 is YNNKEL (reference sequence). Deletions cut 3 bases from V and 4 bases from J, with 9 bases between. There are 13 residues in the CDR3. The CDR3 nucleotides read TGTGCCAGCAGCCACGGGGGGGGCACTGAAGCTTTCTTT. Its protein is CASSHGGGTEAFF.

This clonotype was seen repeatedly, ten times or more. This chain uses TRBV12-3 or TRBV12-4 with TRBJ1-4; 10 bases match TRBD1. V gave up 6 bases and J gave up 7 bases; unmatched junction bases: 5. This CDR3 contains 14 residues. CDR3 sequence: CASRRGTGVEKLFF. In DNA, the CDR3 is TGTGCCAGCAGACGGGGGACAGGGGTTGAAAAACTGTTTTTT.

The gene calls are TRBV6-2 or TRBV6-3 and TRBJ1-2; D is perhaps TRBD1 (6 bases). This CDR3 region has 15 residues. Germline V gene data show CDR1 as MNHEY and CDR2 as SVGEGT. The V and J ends lost 2 bases and 2 bases respectively, with 12 bases between them. CDR3 in amino acids: CASSYIWGRNYGYTF. The CDR3, as DNA: TGTGCCAGCAGTTACATTTGGGGGCGGAACTATGGCTACACCTTC.

This clonotype was observed a handful of times. The chain carries TRBV6-1 and TRBJ1-3; D is uncertain. Germline V gene data show CDR1 as MNHNS and CDR2 as SASEGT. The V end lost 7 bases, the J end lost 2 bases, and 15 bases lay between the germline ends. There are 15 residues in the CDR3. Here the CDR3 DNA reads TGTGCCAGCATTTTTGGACCAGCGGCTGGAAACACCATATATTTT. Protein product: CASIFGPAAGNTIYF.

In this sample, this clonotype turned up a few times. This chain links TRBV7-8 with TRBJ2-1; 9 bases are shared with TRBD2. The CDR3 is 16 residues long. CDR1 and CDR2 (germline): SGHVS, FQNEAQ. The V gene end was trimmed by 3 bases and the J gene end by 8 bases; junction bases not matched to a gene: 11. The CDR3 protein is CASSFPIAGASDEQFF. The CDR3 nucleotides read TGTGCCAGCAGCTTTCCAATAGCGGGAGCCTCCGATGAGCAGTTCTTC.

This clonotype was observed a handful of times. The chain uses TRBV12-3 or TRBV12-4 and TRBJ2-2; 11 bases are a match to TRBD2. The CDR3 has 15 residues. Trimming at V came to 6 bases and at J to 4 bases, leaving 4 bases not matched to a gene. The CDR3: CASRPTSGSTGELFF. The CDR3 nucleotides are TGTGCCAGCAGGCCCACTAGCGGGAGCACCGGGGAGCTGTTTTTT.

This clonotype showed up many times. The chain couples TRBV11-3 to TRBJ2-7; D gene uncertain. In germline, CDR1 is SGHNT, CDR2 YENEEA. Trimming stripped 3 bases from V and 7 bases from J, with 13 bases between. This CDR3 contains 13 residues. The CDR3, as DNA: TGTGCCAGCAGCTTTGATCACCTTTTGGAGCAGTACTTC. Its translation: CASSFDHLLEQYF.

The chain joins TRBV6-1 to TRBJ2-1; 12 bases line up with TRBD2. The CDR3 has 15 residues. V lost 5 bases, J lost 9 bases, and 8 bases stayed unmatched. The germline CDR1 and CDR2 sequences are MNHNS and SASEGT. In nucleotides, the CDR3 is TGTGCCAGCAGTTCTAGCGGGAGGGTGCGTAGTGAGCAGTTCTTC. It translates to CASSSSGRVRSEQFF.

The chain couples TRBV4-1 to TRBJ2-1; unclear D gene. CDR1 is MGHRA, CDR2 YSYEKL, per germline. This CDR3 region has 16 residues. V shed 0 bases and J shed 6 bases, with 15 bases lying between them. The CDR3 nucleotides are TGCGCCAGCAGCCAAGAATATAGCCAGTTCGCCAATGAGCAGTTCTTC. This sequence encodes CASSQEYSQFANEQFF.

This clonotype was seen only a few times. V gene TRBV12-3 or TRBV12-4 combines with J gene TRBJ2-7; a weak D match, TRBD2 (6 bases). Trimming shortened V by 5 bases and J by 2 bases, and 19 bases separated the two germline ends. CDR3 length equals 16 residues. The CDR3 loop is CASSLGGGIGTYEQYF. The CDR3 DNA sequence: TGTGCCAGCAGTCTCGGGGGTGGGATAGGGACCTACGAGCAGTACTTC.

This clonotype was seen many times. This chain connects TRBV5-8 to TRBJ1-1, with 7 bases aligning to TRBD1. Germline CDR1 reads SGHTS; CDR2 reads YDEGEE. J was trimmed by 1 base and V by 7 bases; bases with no gene match: 4. The CDR3 has 13 amino acids. The CDR3 protein is CASRQGTNTEAFF. In nucleotides, the CDR3 is TGTGCCAGCCGACAGGGTACGAACACTGAAGCTTTCTTT.

This clonotype was detected many times. The rearrangement joins TRBV9 to TRBJ1-1; D may be TRBD1 (6 bases). The CDR3 has 14 amino acids. The germline V and J ends were trimmed by 4 bases and 2 bases, with 12 bases remaining between them. Germline assignment: CDR1 SGDLS and CDR2 YYNGEE. The CDR3 protein is CASSPAGQNTEAFF. CDR3 nucleotides: TGTGCCAGCAGCCCCGCGGGACAAAACACTGAAGCTTTCTTT.

This clonotype was recorded many times. This rearrangement joins TRBV7-9 to TRBJ2-5, with D possibly TRBD2 on 6 matching bases. CDR1 and CDR2 from the germline V gene are SEHNR and FQNEAQ (reference sequence). The CDR3 totals 16 residues. V lost 7 bases and J lost 2, with 20 bases in between. CDR3: CASTLTPAGRQETQYF. Written as DNA, the CDR3 is TGTGCCAGCACCCTAACTCCCGCAGGGAGGCAAGAGACCCAGTACTTC.

This clonotype has a handful of counts. This chain links TRBV12-3 or TRBV12-4 with TRBJ1-2, with D uncertain. Trimming left V 1 base short and J 4 bases short, with 7 bases between. CDR3 length: 13 amino acids. DNA for the CDR3: TGTGCCAGCAGTTTAGGGCAGGCCTATGGCTACACCTTC. Translating it yields CASSLGQAYGYTF.

This clonotype was detected only a few times. The chain couples TRBV7-9 to TRBJ2-1; 7 nucleotides match TRBD2. Germline V lookup: CDR1 SEHNR, CDR2 FQNEAQ (reference sequence). V lost 6 bases to trimming and J lost 7 bases; unmatched junction nucleotides: 9. The CDR3 loop spans 14 amino acids. The CDR3 DNA sequence: TGTGCCAGCAGAGGGGACTATACGGTTAATGAGCAGTTCTTC. This gives the protein CASRGDYTVNEQFF.

This clonotype was observed at least ten times. One junction end disagrees with the germline gene, perhaps due to a read error. The CDR3 DNA reads TGCGCCAGCAGACAAGGGACATTACGGGGCGATGGCTACACCTTC. It is translated as CASRQGTLRGDGYTF. The chain is built from TRBV4-1 and TRBJ1-2; TRBD1 is a possible D gene (6 bases). Germline lookup yields CDR1 MGHRA and CDR2 YSYEKL. The CDR3 is 15 amino acids.

The J gene is TRBJ2-3, the V gene TRBV20-1, with D possibly being TRBD1 or TRBD2 (5 bases each). This CDR3 has 15 residues. The germline V gene encodes CDR1 DFQATT and CDR2 SNEGSKA (reference sequence). Trimming left V 5 bases short and J 2 bases short, with 17 bases between. The CDR3 DNA reads TGCAGTGCTGGGGGAGAGTCCCCCGACACAGATACGCAGTATTTT. This translates into CSAGGESPDTDTQYF.